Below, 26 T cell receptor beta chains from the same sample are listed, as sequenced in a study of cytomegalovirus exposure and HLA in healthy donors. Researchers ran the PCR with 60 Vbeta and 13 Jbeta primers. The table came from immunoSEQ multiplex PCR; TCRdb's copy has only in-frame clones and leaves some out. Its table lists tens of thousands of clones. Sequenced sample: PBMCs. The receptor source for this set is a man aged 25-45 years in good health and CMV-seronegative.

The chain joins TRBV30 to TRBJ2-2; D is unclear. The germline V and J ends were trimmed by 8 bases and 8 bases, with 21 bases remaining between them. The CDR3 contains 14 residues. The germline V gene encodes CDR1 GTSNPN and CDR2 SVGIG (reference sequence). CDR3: CARTTQGRLGELFF. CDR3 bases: TGTGCCCGAACTACACAAGGAAGGTTGGGGGAGCTGTTTTTT.

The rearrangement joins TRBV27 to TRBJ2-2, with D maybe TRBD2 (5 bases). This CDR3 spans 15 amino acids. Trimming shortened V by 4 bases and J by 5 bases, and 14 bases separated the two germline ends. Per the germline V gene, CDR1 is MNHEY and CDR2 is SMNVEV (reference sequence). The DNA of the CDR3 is TGTGCCAGCAGTTCCAATAAACGAGGGACCGGGGAGCTGTTTTTT. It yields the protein CASSSNKRGTGELFF.

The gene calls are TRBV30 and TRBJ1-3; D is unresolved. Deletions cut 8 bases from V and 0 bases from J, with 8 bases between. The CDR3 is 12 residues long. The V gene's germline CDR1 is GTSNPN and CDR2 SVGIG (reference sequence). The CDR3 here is CALTISGNTIYF. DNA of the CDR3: TGTGCCCTGACTATCTCTGGAAACACCATATATTTT.

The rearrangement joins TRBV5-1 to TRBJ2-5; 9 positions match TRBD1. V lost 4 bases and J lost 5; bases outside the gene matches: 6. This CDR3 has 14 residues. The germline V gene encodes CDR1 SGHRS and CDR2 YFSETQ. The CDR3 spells CASSVGQGVETQYF. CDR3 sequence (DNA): TGCGCCAGCAGCGTGGGACAGGGAGTGGAGACCCAGTACTTC.

The CDR3 DNA follows: TGTGCCAGTAGTAGGCAGGGGCCAACTTCCCAAGCTAACTATGGCTACACCTTC. As protein: CASSRQGPTSQANYGYTF. This rearrangement joins TRBV19 to TRBJ1-2, with D maybe TRBD1 (6 bases). Germline assignment: CDR1 LNHDA and CDR2 SQIVND (reference sequence). The V and J ends lost 4 bases and 0 bases respectively, with 21 bases between them. The CDR3 covers 18 residues.

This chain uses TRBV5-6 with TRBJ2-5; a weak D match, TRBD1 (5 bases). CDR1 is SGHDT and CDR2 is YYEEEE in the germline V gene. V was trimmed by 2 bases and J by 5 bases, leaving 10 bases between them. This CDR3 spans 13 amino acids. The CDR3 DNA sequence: TGTGCCAGCAGCTTAGGGGCTTGGGAGACCCAGTACTTC. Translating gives CASSLGAWETQYF.

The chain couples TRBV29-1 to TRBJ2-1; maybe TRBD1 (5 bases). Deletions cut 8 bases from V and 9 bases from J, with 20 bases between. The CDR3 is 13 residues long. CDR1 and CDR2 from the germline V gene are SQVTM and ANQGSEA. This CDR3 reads CSLGVKGRGEQFF. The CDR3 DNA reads TGCAGCTTAGGGGTCAAGGGCCGCGGTGAGCAGTTCTTC.

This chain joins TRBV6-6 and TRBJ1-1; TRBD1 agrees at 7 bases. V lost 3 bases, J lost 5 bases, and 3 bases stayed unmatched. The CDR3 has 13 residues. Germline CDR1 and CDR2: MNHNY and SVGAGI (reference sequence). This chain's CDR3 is CASSYQGGTEAFF. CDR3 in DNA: TGTGCCAGCAGTTATCAGGGGGGAACTGAAGCTTTCTTT.

In DNA form, the CDR3 reads TGTGCCAGCAGTTACACCGGGGGAGTGGGCGAGCAGTACTTC. This translates into CASSYTGGVGEQYF. This chain links TRBV6-5 with TRBJ2-7; TRBD2 is a possible D gene (6 bases). Trimming pared 2 bases from V and 6 bases from J, leaving 14 bases between. Germline V gives CDR1 MNHEY, CDR2 SVGAGI. This CDR3 has 14 residues.

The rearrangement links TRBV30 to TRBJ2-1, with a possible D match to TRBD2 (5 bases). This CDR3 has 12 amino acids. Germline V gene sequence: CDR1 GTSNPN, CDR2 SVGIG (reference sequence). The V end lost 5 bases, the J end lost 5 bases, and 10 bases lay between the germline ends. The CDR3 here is CAWGENDNEQFF. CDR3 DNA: TGTGCCTGGGGGGAGAACGACAATGAGCAGTTCTTC.

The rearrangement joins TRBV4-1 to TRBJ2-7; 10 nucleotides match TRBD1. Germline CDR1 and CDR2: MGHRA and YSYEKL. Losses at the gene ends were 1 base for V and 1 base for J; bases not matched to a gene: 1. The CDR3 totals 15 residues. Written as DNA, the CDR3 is TGCGCCAGCAGCCAAGGGGGACAGGGGTCCTACGAGCAGTACTTC. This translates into CASSQGGQGSYEQYF.

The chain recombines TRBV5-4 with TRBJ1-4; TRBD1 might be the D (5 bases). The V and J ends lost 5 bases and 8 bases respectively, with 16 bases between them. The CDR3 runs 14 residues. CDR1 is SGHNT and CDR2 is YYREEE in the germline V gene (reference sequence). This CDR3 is CASSPLGVEEKLFF. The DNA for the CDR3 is TGTGCCAGCAGTCCCCTAGGGGTTGAGGAAAAACTGTTTTTT.

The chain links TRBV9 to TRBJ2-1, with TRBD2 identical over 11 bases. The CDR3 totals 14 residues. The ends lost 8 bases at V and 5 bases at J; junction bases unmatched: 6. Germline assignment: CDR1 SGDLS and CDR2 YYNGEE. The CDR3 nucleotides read TGTGCCAGTAAGGGACTAGCGGAGAACAATGAGCAGTTCTTC. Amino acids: CASKGLAENNEQFF.

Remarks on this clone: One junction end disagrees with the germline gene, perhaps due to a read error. The CDR3: CASSSGRAWADKQYF. CDR3 DNA sequence: TGTGCCAGCAGTAGCGGGAGGGCCTGGGCAGATAAGCAGTATTTT. The rearrangement links TRBV6-1 to TRBJ2-3; 10 bases agree with TRBD2. Germline CDR1 is MNHNS and CDR2 is SASEGT. The length of the CDR3 is 15 residues.

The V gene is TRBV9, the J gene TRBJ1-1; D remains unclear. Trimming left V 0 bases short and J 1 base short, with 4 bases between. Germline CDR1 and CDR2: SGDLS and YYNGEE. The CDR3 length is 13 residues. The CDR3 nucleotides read TGTGCCAGCAGCGTAGACAGGAACACTGAAGCTTTCTTT. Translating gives CASSVDRNTEAFF.

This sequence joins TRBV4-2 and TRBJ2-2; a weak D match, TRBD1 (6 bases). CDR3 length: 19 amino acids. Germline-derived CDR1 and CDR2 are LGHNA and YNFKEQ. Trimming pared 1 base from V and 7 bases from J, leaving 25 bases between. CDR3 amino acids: CASSQGSGSGERGIGELFF. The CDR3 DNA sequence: TGTGCCAGCAGCCAAGGGTCCGGATCAGGGGAAAGGGGCATCGGGGAGCTGTTTTTT.

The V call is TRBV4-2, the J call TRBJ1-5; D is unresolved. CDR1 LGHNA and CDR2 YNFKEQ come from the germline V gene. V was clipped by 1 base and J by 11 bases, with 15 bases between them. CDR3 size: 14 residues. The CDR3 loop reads CASSQVVDAGTQHF. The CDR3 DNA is TGTGCCAGCAGCCAAGTCGTCGACGCCGGGACCCAGCATTTT.

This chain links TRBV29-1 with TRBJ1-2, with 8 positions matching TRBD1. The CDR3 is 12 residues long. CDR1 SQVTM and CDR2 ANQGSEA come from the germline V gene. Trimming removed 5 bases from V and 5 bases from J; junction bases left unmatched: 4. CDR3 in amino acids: CSVPRTGYGYTF. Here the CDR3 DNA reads TGCAGCGTTCCTCGGACAGGGTATGGCTACACCTTC.

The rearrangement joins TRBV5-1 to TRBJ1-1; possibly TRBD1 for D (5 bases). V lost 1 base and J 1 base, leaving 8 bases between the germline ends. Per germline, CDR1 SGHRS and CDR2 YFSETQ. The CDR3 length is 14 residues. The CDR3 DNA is TGCGCCAGCAGCTTGTGGGGCGAGAACACTGAAGCTTTCTTT. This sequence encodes CASSLWGENTEAFF.

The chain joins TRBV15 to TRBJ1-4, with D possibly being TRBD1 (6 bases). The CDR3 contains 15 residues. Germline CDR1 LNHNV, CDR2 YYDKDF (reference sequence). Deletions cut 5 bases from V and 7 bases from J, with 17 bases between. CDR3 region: CATSLPRGAREKLFF. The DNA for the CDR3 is TGTGCCACCAGCTTACCCCGGGGGGCGCGTGAAAAACTGTTTTTT. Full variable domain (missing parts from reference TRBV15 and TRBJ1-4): DAMVIQNPRYQVTQFGKPVTLSCSQTLNHNVMYWYQQKSSQAPKLLFHYYDKDFNNEADTPDNFQSRRPNTSFCFLDIRSPGLGDTAMYLCATSLPRGAREKLFFGSGTQLSVL.

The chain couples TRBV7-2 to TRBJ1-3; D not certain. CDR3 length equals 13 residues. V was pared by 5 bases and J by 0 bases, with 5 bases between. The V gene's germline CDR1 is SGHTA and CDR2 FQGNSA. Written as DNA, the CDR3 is TGTGCCAGCAGCATCAGCTCTGGAAACACCATATATTTT. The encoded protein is CASSISSGNTIYF. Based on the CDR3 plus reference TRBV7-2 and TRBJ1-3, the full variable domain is GAGVSQSPSNKVTEKGKDVELRCDPISGHTALYWYRQSLGQGLEFLIYFQGNSAPDKSGLPSDRFSAERTGGSVSTLTIQRTQQEDSAVYLCASSISSGNTIYFGEGSWLTVV.

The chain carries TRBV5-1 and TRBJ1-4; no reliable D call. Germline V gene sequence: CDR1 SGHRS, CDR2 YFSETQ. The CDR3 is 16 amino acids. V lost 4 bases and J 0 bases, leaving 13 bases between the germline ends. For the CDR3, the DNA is TGCGCCAGCAGCGAGAGGCTCTTTACAACTAATGAAAAACTGTTTTTT. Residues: CASSERLFTTNEKLFF.

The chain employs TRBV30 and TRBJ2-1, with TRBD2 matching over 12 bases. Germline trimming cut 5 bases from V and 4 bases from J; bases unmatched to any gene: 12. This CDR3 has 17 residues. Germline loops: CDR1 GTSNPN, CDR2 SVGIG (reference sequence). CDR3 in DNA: TGTGCCTGGCCTCCCCAGTGGCTAGCGGGAGGGTACAATGAGCAGTTCTTC. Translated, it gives CAWPPQWLAGGYNEQFF.

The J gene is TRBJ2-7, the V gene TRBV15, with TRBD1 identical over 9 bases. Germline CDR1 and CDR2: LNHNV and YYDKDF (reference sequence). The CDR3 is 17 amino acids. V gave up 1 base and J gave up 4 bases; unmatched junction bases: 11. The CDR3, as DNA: TGTGCCACCAGCAGAGCCTTGACCGGGACAGGGACTTACGAGCAGTACTTC. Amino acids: CATSRALTGTGTYEQYF.

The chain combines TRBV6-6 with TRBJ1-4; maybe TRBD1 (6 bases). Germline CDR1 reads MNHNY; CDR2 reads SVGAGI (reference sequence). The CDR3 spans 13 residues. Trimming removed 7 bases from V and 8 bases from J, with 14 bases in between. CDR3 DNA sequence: TGTGCCAGCACCAGACGGGGGGCCGAAAAACTGTTTTTT. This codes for CASTRRGAEKLFF.

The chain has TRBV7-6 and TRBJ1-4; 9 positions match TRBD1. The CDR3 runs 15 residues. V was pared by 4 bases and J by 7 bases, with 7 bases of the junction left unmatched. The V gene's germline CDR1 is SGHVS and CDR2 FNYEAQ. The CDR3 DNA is TGTGCCAGCAGCTATGGACAGGGGATTGGTGAAAAACTGTTTTTT. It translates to CASSYGQGIGEKLFF.